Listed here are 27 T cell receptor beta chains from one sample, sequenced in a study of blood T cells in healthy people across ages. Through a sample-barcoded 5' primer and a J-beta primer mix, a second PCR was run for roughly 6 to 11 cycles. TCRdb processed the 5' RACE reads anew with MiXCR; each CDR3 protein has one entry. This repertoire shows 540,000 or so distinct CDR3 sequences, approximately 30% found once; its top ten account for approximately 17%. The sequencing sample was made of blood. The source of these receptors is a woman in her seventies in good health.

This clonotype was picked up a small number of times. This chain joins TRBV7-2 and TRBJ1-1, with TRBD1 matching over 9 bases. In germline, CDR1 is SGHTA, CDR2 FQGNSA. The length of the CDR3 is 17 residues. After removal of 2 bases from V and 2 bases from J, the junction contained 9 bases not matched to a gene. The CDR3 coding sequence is TGTGCCAGCAGCTTACGCGTCCCGGGACAGGGAAACACTGAAGCTTTCTTT. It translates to CASSLRVPGQGNTEAFF.

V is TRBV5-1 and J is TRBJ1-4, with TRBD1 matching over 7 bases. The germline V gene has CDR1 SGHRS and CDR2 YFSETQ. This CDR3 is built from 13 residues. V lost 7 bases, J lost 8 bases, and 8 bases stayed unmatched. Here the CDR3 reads CASARDSEEKLFF. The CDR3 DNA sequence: TGCGCCAGCGCACGGGACAGCGAAGAAAAACTGTTTTTT.

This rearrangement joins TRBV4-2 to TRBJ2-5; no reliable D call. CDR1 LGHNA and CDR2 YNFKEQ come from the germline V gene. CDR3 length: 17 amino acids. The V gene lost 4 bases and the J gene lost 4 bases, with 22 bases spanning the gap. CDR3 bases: TGTGCCAGCAGCCGAGGCGACGCTGGGCATGTGGGAGAGACCCAGTACTTC. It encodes CASSRGDAGHVGETQYF.

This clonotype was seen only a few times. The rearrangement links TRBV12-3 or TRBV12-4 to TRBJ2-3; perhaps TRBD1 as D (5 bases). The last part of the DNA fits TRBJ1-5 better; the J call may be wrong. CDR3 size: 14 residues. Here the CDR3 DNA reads TGTGCCAGCACCCGGAGCGGGGGGAAAGATACGCAGCATTTT. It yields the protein CASTRSGGKDTQHF.

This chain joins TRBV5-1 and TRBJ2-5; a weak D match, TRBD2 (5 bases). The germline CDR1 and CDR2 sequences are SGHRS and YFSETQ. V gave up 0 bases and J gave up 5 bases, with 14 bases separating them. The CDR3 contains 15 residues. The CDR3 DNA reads TGCGCCAGCAGCTTGGCCCCCGGGGAGTGGGAGACCCAGTACTTC. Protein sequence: CASSLAPGEWETQYF.

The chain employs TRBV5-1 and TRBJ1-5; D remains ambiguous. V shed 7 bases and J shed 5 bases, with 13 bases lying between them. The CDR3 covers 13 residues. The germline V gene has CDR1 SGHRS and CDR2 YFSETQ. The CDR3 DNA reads TGCGCCAGCTCCTGGAGCACAGATCAGCCCCAGCATTTT. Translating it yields CASSWSTDQPQHF.

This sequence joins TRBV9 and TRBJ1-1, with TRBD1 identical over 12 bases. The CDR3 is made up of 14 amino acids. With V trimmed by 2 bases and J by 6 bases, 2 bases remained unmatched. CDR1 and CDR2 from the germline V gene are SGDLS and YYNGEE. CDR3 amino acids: CASSVRDRGPEAFF. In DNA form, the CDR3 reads TGTGCCAGCAGCGTCCGGGACAGGGGGCCTGAAGCTTTCTTT. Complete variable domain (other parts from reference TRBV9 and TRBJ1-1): DSGVTQTPKHLITATGQRVTLRCSPRSGDLSVYWYQQSLDQGLQFLIQYYNGEERAKGNILERFSAQQFPDLHSELNLSSLELGDSALYFCASSVRDRGPEAFFGQGTRLTVV.

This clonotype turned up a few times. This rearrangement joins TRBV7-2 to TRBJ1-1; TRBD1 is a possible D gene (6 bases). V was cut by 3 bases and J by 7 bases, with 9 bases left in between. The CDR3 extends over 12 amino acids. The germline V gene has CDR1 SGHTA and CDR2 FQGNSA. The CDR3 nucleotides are TGTGCCAGCAGCTTCTGGGGGCGTGAAGCTTTCTTT. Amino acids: CASSFWGREAFF. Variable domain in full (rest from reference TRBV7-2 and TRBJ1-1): GAGVSQSPSNKVTEKGKDVELRCDPISGHTALYWYRQSLGQGLEFLIYFQGNSAPDKSGLPSDRFSAERTGGSVSTLTIQRTQQEDSAVYLCASSFWGREAFFGQGTRLTVV.

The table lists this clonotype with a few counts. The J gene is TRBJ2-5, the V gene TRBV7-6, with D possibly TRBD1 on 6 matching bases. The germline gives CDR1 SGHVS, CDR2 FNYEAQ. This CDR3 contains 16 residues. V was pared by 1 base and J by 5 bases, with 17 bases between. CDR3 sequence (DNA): TGTGCCAGCAGCTTAGATATTCGATTGCAGGGGGAGACCCAGTACTTC. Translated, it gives CASSLDIRLQGETQYF.

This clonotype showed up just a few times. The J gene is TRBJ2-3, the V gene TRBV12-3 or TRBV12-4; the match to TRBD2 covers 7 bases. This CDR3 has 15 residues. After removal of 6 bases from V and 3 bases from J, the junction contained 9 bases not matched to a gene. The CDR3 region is CASSRWLGGTDTQYF. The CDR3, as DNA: TGTGCCAGCAGCCGGTGGCTGGGGGGGACAGATACGCAGTATTTT.

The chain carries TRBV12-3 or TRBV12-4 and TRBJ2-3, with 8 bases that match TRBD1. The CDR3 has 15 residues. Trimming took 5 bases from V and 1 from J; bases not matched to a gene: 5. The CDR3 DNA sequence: TGTGCCAGCAGTCAGACAGGGGTGGGCACAGATACGCAGTATTTT. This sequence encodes CASSQTGVGTDTQYF.

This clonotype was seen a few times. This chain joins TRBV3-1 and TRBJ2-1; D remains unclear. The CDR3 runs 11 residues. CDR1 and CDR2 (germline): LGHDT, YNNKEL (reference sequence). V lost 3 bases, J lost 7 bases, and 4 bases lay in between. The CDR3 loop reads CASSHFNEQFF. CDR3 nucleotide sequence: TGTGCCAGCAGCCACTTTAATGAGCAGTTCTTC.

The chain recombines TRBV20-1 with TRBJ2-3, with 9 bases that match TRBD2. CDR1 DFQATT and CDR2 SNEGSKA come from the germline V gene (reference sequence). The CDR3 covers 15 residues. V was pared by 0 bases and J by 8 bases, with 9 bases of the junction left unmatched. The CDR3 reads CSARDTAGGPGTQYF. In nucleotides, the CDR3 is TGCAGTGCTAGAGATACGGCGGGGGGGCCGGGTACGCAGTATTTT.

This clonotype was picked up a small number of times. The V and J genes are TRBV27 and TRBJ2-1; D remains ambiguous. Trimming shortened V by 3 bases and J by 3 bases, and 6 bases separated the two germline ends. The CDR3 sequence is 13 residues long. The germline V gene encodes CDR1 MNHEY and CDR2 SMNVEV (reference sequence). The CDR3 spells CASSFSIYNEQFF. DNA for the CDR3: TGTGCCAGCAGTTTTTCAATCTACAATGAGCAGTTCTTC.

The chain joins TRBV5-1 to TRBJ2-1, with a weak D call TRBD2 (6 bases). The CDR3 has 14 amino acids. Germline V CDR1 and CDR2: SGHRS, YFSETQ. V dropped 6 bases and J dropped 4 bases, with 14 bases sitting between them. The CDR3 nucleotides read TGCGCCAGCAAATCGGAGCGGGCTTACAATGAGCAGTTCTTC. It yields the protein CASKSERAYNEQFF.

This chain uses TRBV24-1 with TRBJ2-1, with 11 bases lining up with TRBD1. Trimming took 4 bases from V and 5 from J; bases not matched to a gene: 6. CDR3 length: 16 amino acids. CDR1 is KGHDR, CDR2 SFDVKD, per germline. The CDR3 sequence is CATSDTGQGANNEQFF. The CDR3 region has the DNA TGTGCCACCAGTGACACTGGACAGGGGGCCAACAATGAGCAGTTCTTC.

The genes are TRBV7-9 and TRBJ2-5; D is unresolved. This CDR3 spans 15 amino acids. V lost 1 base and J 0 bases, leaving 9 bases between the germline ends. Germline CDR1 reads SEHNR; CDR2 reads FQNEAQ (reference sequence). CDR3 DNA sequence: TGTGCCAGCAGCTTAGGTTTGGTGAACCAAGAGACCCAGTACTTC. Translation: CASSLGLVNQETQYF. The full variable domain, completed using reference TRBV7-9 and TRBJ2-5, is DTGVSQNPRHKITKRGQNVTFRCDPISEHNRLYWYRQTLGQGPEFLTYFQNEAQLEKSRLLSDRFSAERPKGSFSTLEIQRTEQGDSAMYLCASSLGLVNQETQYFGPGTRLLVL.

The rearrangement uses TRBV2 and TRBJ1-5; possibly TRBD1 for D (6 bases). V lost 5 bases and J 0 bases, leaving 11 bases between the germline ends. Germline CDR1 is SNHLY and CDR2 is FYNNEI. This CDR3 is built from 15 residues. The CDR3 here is CASSWGHHSNQPQHF. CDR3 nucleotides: TGTGCCAGCAGTTGGGGACACCATAGCAATCAGCCCCAGCATTTT.

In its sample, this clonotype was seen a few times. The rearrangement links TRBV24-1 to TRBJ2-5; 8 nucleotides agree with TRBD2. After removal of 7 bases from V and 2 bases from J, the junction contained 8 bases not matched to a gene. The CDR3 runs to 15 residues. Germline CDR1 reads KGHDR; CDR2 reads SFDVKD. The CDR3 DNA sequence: TGTGCCACCAGCCACCGTAGCGGGGCTCAAGAGACCCAGTACTTC. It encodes CATSHRSGAQETQYF.

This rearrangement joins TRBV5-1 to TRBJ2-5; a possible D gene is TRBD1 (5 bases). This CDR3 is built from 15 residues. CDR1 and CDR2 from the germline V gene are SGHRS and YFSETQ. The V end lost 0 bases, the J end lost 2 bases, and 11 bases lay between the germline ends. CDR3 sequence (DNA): TGCGCCAGCAGCTTGGGGTGGGGCAATCAAGAGACCCAGTACTTC. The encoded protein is CASSLGWGNQETQYF.

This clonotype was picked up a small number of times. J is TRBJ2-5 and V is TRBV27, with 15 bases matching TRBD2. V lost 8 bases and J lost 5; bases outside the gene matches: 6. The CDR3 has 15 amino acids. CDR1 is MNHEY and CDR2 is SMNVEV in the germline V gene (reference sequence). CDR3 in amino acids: CASRTSGGARETQYF. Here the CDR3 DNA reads TGTGCCAGCCGGACTAGCGGGGGGGCTCGGGAGACCCAGTACTTC.

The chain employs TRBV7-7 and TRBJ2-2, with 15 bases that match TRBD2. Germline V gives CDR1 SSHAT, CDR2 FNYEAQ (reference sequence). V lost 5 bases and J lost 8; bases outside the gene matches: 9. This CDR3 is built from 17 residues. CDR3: CASSPDTGLAGGGELFF. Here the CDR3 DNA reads TGTGCCAGCAGCCCAGACACGGGACTAGCGGGAGGAGGGGAGCTGTTTTTT.

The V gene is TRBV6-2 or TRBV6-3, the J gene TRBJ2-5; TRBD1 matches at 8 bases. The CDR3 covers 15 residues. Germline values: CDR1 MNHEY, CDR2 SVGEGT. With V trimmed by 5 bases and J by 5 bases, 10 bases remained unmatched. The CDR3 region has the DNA TGTGCCAGCAGTCGGACTTCAGGGGGCAGGGAGACCCAGTACTTC. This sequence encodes CASSRTSGGRETQYF.

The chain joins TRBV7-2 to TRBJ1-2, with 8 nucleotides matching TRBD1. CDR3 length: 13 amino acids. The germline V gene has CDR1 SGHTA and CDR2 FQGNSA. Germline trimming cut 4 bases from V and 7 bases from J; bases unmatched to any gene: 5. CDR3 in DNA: TGTGCCAGCAGCTCCGCGACAGGGGCTGGCTACACCTTC. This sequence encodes CASSSATGAGYTF.

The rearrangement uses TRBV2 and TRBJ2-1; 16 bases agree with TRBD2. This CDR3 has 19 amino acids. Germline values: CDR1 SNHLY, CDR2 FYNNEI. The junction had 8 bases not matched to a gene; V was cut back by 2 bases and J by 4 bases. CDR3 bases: TGTGCCAGCAGTGAATTGGGACTAGCGGGGGGGCCGCCTTACAATGAGCAGTTCTTC. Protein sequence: CASSELGLAGGPPYNEQFF.

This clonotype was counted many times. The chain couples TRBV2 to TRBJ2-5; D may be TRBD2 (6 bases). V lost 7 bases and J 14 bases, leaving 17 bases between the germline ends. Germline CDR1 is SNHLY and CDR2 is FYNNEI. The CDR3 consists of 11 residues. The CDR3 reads CASTISGGIYF. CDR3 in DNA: TGTGCCAGCACAATTAGCGGCGGAATCTACTTC.

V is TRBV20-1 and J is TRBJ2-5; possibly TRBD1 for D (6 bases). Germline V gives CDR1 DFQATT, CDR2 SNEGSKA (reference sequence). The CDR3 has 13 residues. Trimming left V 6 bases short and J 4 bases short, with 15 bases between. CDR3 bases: TGCAGTGCCGAAGCGACAGGAATAGAGACCCAGTACTTC. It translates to CSAEATGIETQYF.